This T cell receptor (beta chain) stems from a study of Ad26.COV2.S vaccination and SARS-CoV-2 variants. Study information: The study gave Ad26.COV2.S intramuscularly, once or twice 56 days apart.

Indicated treatment: 19 received Ad26.COV2.S at low or high dose, single or two shots; about 5 received placebo; per-sample allocation not given. Each sample was drawn 63 days after the first injection (of vaccine or placebo). The method was immunoSEQ multiplex PCR; TCRdb's version includes in-frame clones alone and lacks a portion of them. This table has 250,000 to 300,000 clones, about 87% appearing once. Study conclusions and caveats: Spike-specific TCR breadth ran higher among vaccine recipients than placebo recipients. Vaccinated and placebo-treated recipients had similar non-spike TCR breadth. Vaccinees reportedly had broad spike-specific CD8+ and CD4+ T cell responses.

J gave up 7 bases and V 2 bases, and 4 bases lay outside the gene matches. Germline CDR1 MNHEY, CDR2 SVGAGI. The length of the CDR3 is 15 residues. A word on this clone: What it binds is unknown.

This TCR came from a person aged 18-65 years who received the Ad26.COV2.S COVID-19 vaccine or a placebo. V gene TRBV6-5 combines with J gene TRBJ1-5; 11 positions agree with TRBD1. Sequences were derived from peripheral blood, sampled in a trial of Ad26.COV2.S vaccine versus placebo. CDR3: CASSYGQGARQPQHF. The CDR3 DNA reads TGTGCCAGCAGTTACGGACAGGGGGCACGGCAGCCCCAGCATTTT.